This T cell receptor beta chain was observed in a study of brain metastases from non-small cell lung cancer. Study findings and constraints: Fewer infiltrating T cells were found in brain metastases than primaries. Compared with their matched primary tumors, around 68% of brain metastases showed expanded T-cell clones. Paired brain metastases and primary tumors largely shared TCR repertoires.

With regard to this clone: Its cognate antigen is unknown.

The V segment lost 0 bases and the J segment 6 bases; nucleotides outside the gene matches: 6. The CDR3 has 15 residues. Germline lookup yields CDR1 SGHDN and CDR2 FVKESK. Method: immunoSEQ multiplex PCR; TCRdb's copy keeps in-frame clones and lacks some. This sample has 3,200 or so clones, with over 70% found just once. The source of this sequence is a donor over 35 with non-small cell lung cancer. This chain links TRBV14 with TRBJ2-7, with TRBD1 identical over 9 bases. Sequencing used primary lung tumor tissue. CDR3 bases: TGTGCCAGCAGCCAAGAAAGGACAGGGGTGTTCGAGCAGTACTTC. Its translation: CASSQERTGVFEQYF.